These T cell receptor beta chains were read from a single sample in a study of regulatory T cells in long-lasting Graves disease. One entry per CDR3 protein, called by TCRdb with MiXCR from the multiplex PCR reads. The data contain about 470,000 distinct CDR3 sequences, about 20% of them singletons. The source was peripheral blood mononuclear cells (PBMCs), collected when the disease was refractory, from a patient treated with antithyroid drugs. These receptor sequences come from a female donor with Graves disease. Each CDR3 is given with its conserved first and last residue. Each record gives: V gene, D gene, clone size, J gene, CDR3 protein, CDR3 DNA. A D gene is named only where the DNA matches it firmly. Clone size is given for some rows only: seen once, a few or many times, or a class if the clone is expanded.

v_call: TRBV7-9
d_call: -
clone_size: -
j_call: TRBJ2-7
cdr3_aa: CAGSPRAEVVSEQYF
cdr3_nt: TGTGCCGGCAGCCCACGAGCCGAAGTCGTCTCCGAGCAGTACTTC

v_call: TRBV28
d_call: -
clone_size: many
j_call: TRBJ2-7
cdr3_aa: CATGRGSYEQYF
cdr3_nt: TGTGCCACCGGACGGGGTTCCTACGAGCAGTACTTC

v_call: TRBV28
d_call: TRBD1
clone_size: many
j_call: TRBJ1-3
cdr3_aa: CASSPDRAGNTIYF
cdr3_nt: TGTGCCAGCAGCCCCGACAGGGCTGGAAACACCATATATTTT

v_call: TRBV20-1
d_call: -
clone_size: few
j_call: TRBJ1-1
cdr3_aa: CSARDAGGSQGKETEAFF
cdr3_nt: TGCAGTGCTAGAGATGCGGGGGGGTCACAGGGAAAGGAGACTGAAGCTTTCTTT

v_call: TRBV11-3
d_call: -
clone_size: -
j_call: TRBJ2-2
cdr3_aa: CASSSGWYGTGELFF
cdr3_nt: TGTGCCAGCAGCTCAGGGTGGTATGGCACCGGGGAGCTGTTTTTT

v_call: TRBV30
d_call: -
clone_size: many
j_call: TRBJ2-7
cdr3_aa: CAIGVRDSLYEQYF
cdr3_nt: TGTGCCATTGGAGTAAGGGATTCCCTCTACGAGCAGTACTTC

v_call: TRBV28
d_call: -
clone_size: -
j_call: TRBJ2-1
cdr3_aa: CASSDNEGDWSYNEQFF
cdr3_nt: TGTGCCAGCAGCGACAACGAGGGGGACTGGTCGTACAATGAGCAGTTCTTC

v_call: TRBV5-1
d_call: -
clone_size: few
j_call: TRBJ2-7
cdr3_aa: CASRLSPDKSSYEQYF
cdr3_nt: TGCGCCAGCAGATTGTCCCCTGACAAGAGCTCCTACGAGCAGTACTTC

v_call: TRBV11-2
d_call: -
clone_size: many
j_call: TRBJ2-5
cdr3_aa: CASSDMDILSETQYF
cdr3_nt: TGTGCCAGCAGCGATATGGACATTCTATCGGAGACCCAGTACTTC

v_call: TRBV7-2
d_call: -
clone_size: few
j_call: TRBJ2-7
cdr3_aa: CASSPPGGRGRYEQYF
cdr3_nt: TGTGCCAGCAGCCCCCCCGGCGGAAGAGGTCGATACGAGCAGTACTTC

v_call: TRBV27
d_call: -
clone_size: many
j_call: TRBJ2-7
cdr3_aa: CASSFDGGNYEQYF
cdr3_nt: TGTGCCAGCAGTTTCGATGGGGGAAACTACGAGCAGTACTTC

v_call: TRBV5-6
d_call: -
clone_size: few
j_call: TRBJ1-2
cdr3_aa: CASTHGIAYYGYTF
cdr3_nt: TGTGCCAGCACCCATGGTATAGCATACTATGGCTACACCTTC

v_call: TRBV6-5
d_call: TRBD1
clone_size: many
j_call: TRBJ1-5
cdr3_aa: CASSYSRTGVQPQHF
cdr3_nt: TGTGCCAGCAGTTACTCGCGGACAGGGGTTCAGCCCCAGCATTTT

v_call: TRBV6-1
d_call: -
clone_size: -
j_call: TRBJ1-5
cdr3_aa: CASSEIGTANQPQHF
cdr3_nt: TGTGCCAGCAGCGAAATAGGGACCGCTAATCAGCCCCAGCATTTT

v_call: TRBV6-4
d_call: -
clone_size: many
j_call: TRBJ1-5
cdr3_aa: CASSDTYSNQPQHF
cdr3_nt: TGTGCCAGCAGTGACACATATAGCAATCAGCCCCAGCATTTT

v_call: TRBV29-1
d_call: -
clone_size: -
j_call: TRBJ2-7
cdr3_aa: CSVEDRIQGYEQYF
cdr3_nt: TGCAGCGTTGAAGATCGGATACAGGGTTACGAGCAGTACTTC

v_call: TRBV12-3/TRBV12-4
d_call: -
clone_size: many
j_call: TRBJ1-2
cdr3_aa: CASRALANYGYTF
cdr3_nt: TGTGCCAGCAGGGCCTTAGCTAACTATGGCTACACCTTC

v_call: TRBV28
d_call: TRBD2
clone_size: many
j_call: TRBJ2-7
cdr3_aa: CASSSTGTSGYEQYF
cdr3_nt: TGTGCCAGCAGCTCGACCGGGACTAGCGGCTACGAGCAGTACTTC

v_call: TRBV19
d_call: -
clone_size: few
j_call: TRBJ1-3
cdr3_aa: CAISGDSGNTIYF
cdr3_nt: TGTGCCATCTCAGGAGACTCTGGAAACACCATATATTTT

v_call: TRBV12-3/TRBV12-4
d_call: -
clone_size: many
j_call: TRBJ1-1
cdr3_aa: CASTNAVWNTEAFF
cdr3_nt: TGTGCCAGCACCAACGCCGTTTGGAACACTGAAGCTTTCTTT

v_call: TRBV19
d_call: TRBD1
clone_size: many
j_call: TRBJ2-3
cdr3_aa: CASMSGQGTDTQYF
cdr3_nt: TGTGCCAGTATGTCAGGACAGGGCACAGATACGCAGTATTTT

v_call: TRBV27
d_call: TRBD1
clone_size: -
j_call: TRBJ2-7
cdr3_aa: CASSLGTGVGLNYEQYF
cdr3_nt: TGTGCCAGCAGTTTGGGGACAGGGGTGGGCCTTAACTACGAGCAGTACTTC

v_call: TRBV5-5
d_call: TRBD1
clone_size: many
j_call: TRBJ2-2
cdr3_aa: CASSWGTGEPTGELFF
cdr3_nt: TGTGCCAGCAGCTGGGGGACAGGAGAACCTACCGGGGAGCTGTTTTTT

v_call: TRBV7-9
d_call: TRBD1
clone_size: many
j_call: TRBJ2-7
cdr3_aa: CASSLGRRQGRGTYEQYF
cdr3_nt: TGTGCCAGCAGCTTAGGTCGAAGACAGGGAAGAGGGACCTACGAGCAGTACTTC

v_call: TRBV20-1
d_call: -
clone_size: -
j_call: TRBJ2-2
cdr3_aa: CSASIQGTTGELFF
cdr3_nt: TGCAGTGCTAGTATACAGGGGACTACCGGGGAGCTGTTTTTT

v_call: TRBV6-1
d_call: TRBD2
clone_size: many
j_call: TRBJ2-2
cdr3_aa: CASSGHSGTNTGELFF
cdr3_nt: TGTGCCAGCAGTGGTCATAGCGGGACGAACACCGGGGAGCTGTTTTTT

v_call: TRBV2
d_call: -
clone_size: -
j_call: TRBJ2-3
cdr3_aa: CASSHRVVTDTQYF
cdr3_nt: TGTGCCAGCTCCCATCGAGTTGTCACAGATACGCAGTATTTT

v_call: TRBV27
d_call: -
clone_size: many
j_call: TRBJ2-6
cdr3_aa: CASSLLLSGGANVLTF
cdr3_nt: TGTGCCAGCAGTTTACTTCTATCTGGCGGGGCCAACGTCCTGACTTTC

v_call: TRBV28
d_call: -
clone_size: many
j_call: TRBJ2-7
cdr3_aa: CASGIAEAYEQYF
cdr3_nt: TGTGCCAGCGGGATAGCGGAGGCCTACGAGCAGTACTTC

v_call: TRBV15
d_call: TRBD1
clone_size: few
j_call: TRBJ2-4
cdr3_aa: CATSPRTGLAKNIQYF
cdr3_nt: TGTGCCACCAGCCCCCGGACAGGGTTAGCCAAAAACATTCAGTACTTC

v_call: TRBV18
d_call: -
clone_size: many
j_call: TRBJ2-5
cdr3_aa: CASSPSLQETQYF
cdr3_nt: TGTGCCAGCTCACCCTCCCTCCAAGAGACCCAGTACTTC

v_call: TRBV7-2
d_call: -
clone_size: many
j_call: TRBJ2-7
cdr3_aa: CASSLFSRINHEQYF
cdr3_nt: TGTGCCAGCAGCTTATTTTCGAGAATTAACCACGAGCAGTACTTC

v_call: TRBV6-2/TRBV6-3
d_call: -
clone_size: few
j_call: TRBJ1-6
cdr3_aa: CASSYFLGPGSGSPLHF
cdr3_nt: TGTGCCAGCAGTTACTTTTTGGGACCCGGCAGTGGTTCACCCCTCCACTTT

v_call: TRBV28
d_call: TRBD2
clone_size: many
j_call: TRBJ2-4
cdr3_aa: CASSLWSGGLDKNIQYF
cdr3_nt: TGTGCCAGCAGTTTATGGTCCGGGGGACTAGACAAAAACATTCAGTACTTC

v_call: TRBV6-2/TRBV6-3
d_call: -
clone_size: -
j_call: TRBJ1-1
cdr3_aa: CASSLWGTTEAFF
cdr3_nt: TGTGCCAGCAGTTTATGGGGGACCACTGAAGCTTTCTTT

v_call: TRBV7-6
d_call: -
clone_size: many
j_call: TRBJ2-5
cdr3_aa: CASSLSLRGETQYF
cdr3_nt: TGTGCCAGCAGCTTATCATTGCGGGGAGAGACCCAGTACTTC

v_call: TRBV28
d_call: TRBD1
clone_size: many
j_call: TRBJ1-2
cdr3_aa: CASSLSTGTGWSGGYTF
cdr3_nt: TGTGCCAGCAGTTTATCGACCGGGACAGGGTGGTCGGGGGGCTACACCTTC

v_call: TRBV29-1
d_call: TRBD1
clone_size: -
j_call: TRBJ2-6
cdr3_aa: CSVGQGPSGANVLTF
cdr3_nt: TGCAGCGTTGGACAGGGCCCCTCTGGGGCCAACGTCCTGACTTTC

v_call: TRBV15
d_call: TRBD2
clone_size: many
j_call: TRBJ2-7
cdr3_aa: CATSKGLGVEQYF
cdr3_nt: TGTGCCACCAGCAAGGGACTAGGAGTCGAGCAGTACTTC

v_call: TRBV7-9
d_call: TRBD2
clone_size: -
j_call: TRBJ2-5
cdr3_aa: CASSCRPGLAGCETQYF
cdr3_nt: TGTGCCAGCAGCTGCCGGCCGGGACTAGCGGGATGTGAGACCCAGTACTTC

v_call: TRBV9
d_call: -
clone_size: -
j_call: TRBJ2-7
cdr3_aa: CASSSPYSYELYF
cdr3_nt: TGTGCCAGCAGCTCGCCTTATAGCTACGAGCTGTACTTC

v_call: TRBV7-3
d_call: -
clone_size: -
j_call: TRBJ2-5
cdr3_aa: CASSLRTGGPESETQYF
cdr3_nt: TGTGCCAGCAGCTTAAGAACGGGTGGCCCCGAATCGGAGACCCAGTACTTC

v_call: TRBV28
d_call: -
clone_size: few
j_call: TRBJ2-3
cdr3_aa: CASSSYGLDTQYF
cdr3_nt: TGTGCCAGCAGTTCATACGGCTTAGATACGCAGTATTTT

v_call: TRBV30
d_call: -
clone_size: -
j_call: TRBJ1-1
cdr3_aa: CAWSVGGVNTEAFF
cdr3_nt: TGTGCCTGGAGTGTTGGGGGGGTGAACACTGAAGCTTTCTTT

v_call: TRBV9
d_call: TRBD2
clone_size: -
j_call: TRBJ2-1
cdr3_aa: CASSIGLAGGRAYNEQFF
cdr3_nt: TGTGCCAGCAGCATCGGACTAGCGGGAGGCAGAGCTTACAATGAGCAGTTCTTC

v_call: TRBV28
d_call: -
clone_size: few
j_call: TRBJ1-2
cdr3_aa: CASQGIVYGYTF
cdr3_nt: TGTGCCAGCCAAGGCATTGTCTATGGCTACACCTTC